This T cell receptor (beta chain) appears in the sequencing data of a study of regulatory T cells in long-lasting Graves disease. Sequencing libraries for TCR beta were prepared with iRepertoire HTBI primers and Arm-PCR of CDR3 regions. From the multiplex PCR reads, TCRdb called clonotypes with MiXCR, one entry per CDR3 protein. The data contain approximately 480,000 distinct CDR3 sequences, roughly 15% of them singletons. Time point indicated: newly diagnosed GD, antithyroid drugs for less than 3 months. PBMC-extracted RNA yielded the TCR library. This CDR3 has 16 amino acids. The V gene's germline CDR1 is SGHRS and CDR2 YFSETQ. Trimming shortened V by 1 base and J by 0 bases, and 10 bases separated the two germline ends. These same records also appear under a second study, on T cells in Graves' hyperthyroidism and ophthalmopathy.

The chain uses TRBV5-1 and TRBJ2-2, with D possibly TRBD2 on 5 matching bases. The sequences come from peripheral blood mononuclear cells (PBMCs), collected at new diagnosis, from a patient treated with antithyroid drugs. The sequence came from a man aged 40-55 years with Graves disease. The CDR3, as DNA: TGCGCCAGCAGCTTGCTAGCCGGTTCGAACACCGGGGAGCTGTTTTTT. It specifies CASSLLAGSNTGELFF.